Sequencing of this T cell receptor beta chain was carried out in a study of shared clonotypes between healthy human individuals (TCRdb year 2020). Broadly, across the study: The cohort comprised a couple of women and a few men aged 18 to 49 years. Libraries were prepared and TCR repertoires were sequenced by different laboratories using diverse techniques, in order to increase sequencing depth and limit assay-specific biases. Per donor, leukapheresis produced somewhere between about 0.85 and 8.9 billion PBMCs. The study deeply sequenced blood TCR repertoires of five healthy adults to estimate repertoire size and the extent of clonotype sharing between individuals. Per donor, three plates each were used for CD4 naive and CD4 memory, two for CD8 naive, and one for CD8 memory. On the study overall, not on this receptor specifically: Sampling was limited to blood, and TCR repertoires in tissue likely differ from TCR repertoires in blood. Pairwise subsampling indicated that sequencing depth was expected to affect the degree of clonotype sharing among donors. Even with the large sequencing depth, rarefaction of the sorted-subset datasets indicated that sequencing was incomplete. Estimated clonotype richness was generally larger for naive than for memory subsets. Higher generation probabilities were observed for clonotypes shared by all four sorted-subset donors than for non-shared clonotypes. When several donors were compared, the shared fraction of clonotypes was about 5% for naive CD4, less than 4% for naive CD8, about 2.4% for memory CD4, and roughly 0.43% for memory CD8. The small number of donors limited the genetic and exposure-history diversity represented.

Comments on this clone: Its antigen remains undetermined. Nothing much larger sits one base from this clone, and base qualities are not available.

The donors were healthy, HIV-negative adults with no recently reported acute infections or vaccinations. All donors were Caucasian adults living in Nashville, Tennessee, USA. CD4+ T cells were enriched through magnetic negative selection, after which naive cells were positively selected on CD45RA and the remaining negative fraction served as the memory subset. After blood collection by leukapheresis, PBMCs were isolated using Ficoll-Histopaque density gradient centrifugation and then cryopreserved in the vapor phase of liquid nitrogen. Purity and quantity of every magnetically sorted T cell population were checked by analytical flow cytometry. From each sorted fraction, genomic DNA was isolated and quantified by UV absorbance on a Nanodrop 2000c. Using the deep immunoSEQ assay, multiplex PCR amplified TCR CDR3 regions from genomic DNA. Extracted genomic DNA from each cell subset was distributed evenly across all wells of several immunoSEQ 96-well plates, and each plate was treated as a replicate. For sorted subsets, around 200 ng genomic DNA, equal to about 30,000 T cell genomes, was loaded into each replicate PCR. Purified libraries were measured with a Qubit 3.0 fluorometer, size-checked on a Bioanalyzer 2100, and measured again with the KAPA Library Quantification kit. Every immunoSEQ 96-well plate was sequenced on a separate single-read 150-cycle Illumina NextSeq 550 flow cell. The authors' pipeline ran thus. Because only junctional sequences without quality scores were contained in the immunoSEQ output, filtering matching that applied to full-length reads could not be performed. To assign V/J genes and CDR3, sequences were annotated against IMGT germline references using PyIR, a Python wrapper for IgBLAST v1.9. Reads with weak V/J assignments (E-value above 1e-6), missing CDR3, stop codons, out-of-frame junctions, or ambiguous translated residues were removed. V3J clonotypes were defined as sequences sharing an identical inferred V gene, J gene, and CDR3 amino acid sequence. Percentage overlap between repertoires was calculated by dividing the number of shared unique clonotypes by the size of the smaller repertoire. RTK rarefaction, the Chao1 estimator, and Recon v2.1 estimates of unobserved clonotypes were used to assess repertoire richness. Generation probabilities were computed with OLGA for all TCRbeta clonotypes obtained by the gDNA method from several donors. TCRdb mirrors the immuneACCESS table, restricted to in-frame sequences. Some clones are absent from its copies; in checked studies, under half trace to an unresolved V gene, and the reason for the others is unknown. V, J and clone size reflect that table, while D and trimming were determined from the DNA. This sample comprises 2 million to 2.5 million clones, roughly 93% of them detected only once. About 0.38% of the sample lies in the top ten.

The receptor's source is a man younger than 35 in good health. Some clones in this sample may be carry-over from other donors' samples. The source material was naive CD4+ T cells from PBMCs. The cell subset or site label for this specimen denotes: CD45RA+ positively selected.

The CDR3 region: CASSQEEGSGPYEQYF. The sequenced DNA is TGCGCCAGCAGCCAAGAGGAGGGAAGTGGGCCCTACGAGCAGTACTTC. The receptor chain draws on TRBV4-1 and TRBJ2-7; TRBD2 could be the D gene, as 6 bases match. V is shortened by 0 bases, J by 2 bases, and the region joining them spans 14 bases. CDR1 MGHRA and CDR2 YSYEKL were looked up in the germline V gene. The cysteine opens and the phenylalanine closes a CDR3 of 16 amino acids. Only the CDR3 DNA stays, 48 bases, in frame from base 1.